The T cell receptor (beta chain) described here comes from a study of T cell repertoires in cytomegalovirus infection. The overall study: In the study, CMV epitopes included recently identified HLA-C-restricted and well-studied HLA-B-restricted ones. Notes on the study in general: What dominated the ex vivo response were HLA-C-restricted CMV-specific TCR beta clonotypes. Individuals carrying CMV plus the relevant HLA were identified by cumulative frequency of public TCR beta families.

V shed 6 bases, J shed 7 bases, and the junction held 6 bases outside the gene matches. In germline, CDR1 is ENHRY, CDR2 SYGVKD. The CDR3 runs 14 residues. A word on this clonotype: The target antigen is unknown.

TCRdb reprocessed the reads with MiXCR, giving one entry per CDR3 protein. The table records some 480,000 distinct CDR3 sequences, 25% to 35% of them present only once. The rearrangement joins TRBV10-3 to TRBJ1-6, with 7 bases matching TRBD1. This receptor was obtained from a human donor in good health (CMV status not recorded). Some clones in this sample may be carry-over from other donors' samples. The sample was cultured PBMCs, taken from culture after CMV antigen stimulation. CDR3 nucleotides: TGTGCCATCAGCCTAGGACAGGACAATTCACCCCTCCACTTT. It translates to CAISLGQDNSPLHF.